This T cell receptor (beta chain) came from a study of OX40 agonist ivuxolimab in advanced cancers. Across the whole study: Two cutaneous melanoma patients and one hepatocellular carcinoma patient, three in all, had partial responses.

Notes on this clone: Its cognate antigen is unknown.

Whole-study results and caveats: Antigens targeted by the expanded peripheral T cells were not determined. Among the lowest peripheral clonal expansion occurred in 0.1-3.0 mg/kg partial responders.

The CDR3 totals 13 residues. Germline lookup yields CDR1 LNHNV and CDR2 YYDKDF (reference sequence). V lost 5 bases and J lost 2, with 7 bases in between. Profiling relied on immunoSEQ multiplex PCR, and the TCRdb table lists in-frame clones only, not all of them. Seen here are 70,000 to 95,000 clones, approximately 86% observed once, and the top ten hold about 0.72%. This TCR derives from an adult with an advanced solid tumor such as melanoma, head and neck, liver or kidney cancer. The chain carries TRBV15 and TRBJ1-5; no firm D call. The material was CD4+ or CD8+ T cells sorted from blood, obtained in a trial of the OX40 agonist ivuxolimab. CDR3 nucleotides: TGTGCCACCAGCGGCCTCCGCAATCAGCCCCAGCATTTT. Its protein product is CATSGLRNQPQHF. Complete variable domain (other parts from reference TRBV15 and TRBJ1-5): DAMVIQNPRYQVTQFGKPVTLSCSQTLNHNVMYWYQQKSSQAPKLLFHYYDKDFNNEADTPDNFQSRRPNTSFCFLDIRSPGLGDTAMYLCATSGLRNQPQHFGDGTRLSIL.